The TCR beta chain described here comes from a study of T cell repertoires in cytomegalovirus infection. Study in general: It can be stated that public TCR beta signatures indicated CMV infection as well as a matching HLA type. Study-level results: HLA-C-restricted CMV-specific TCR beta clonotypes were dominant in the ex vivo response.

In its sample, this clonotype was seen a few times. The antigen is not known. TCRdb called the reads again in MiXCR, with one record for every CDR3 protein. The sample lists some 800,000 distinct CDR3 sequences, 25% to 30% occurring once. V lost 1 base and J lost 2, with 11 bases in between. CDR1 is KGHSH and CDR2 is LQKENI in the germline V gene. The CDR3 runs to 15 residues. The sequencing used cultured CD8+ T cells from PBMCs, collected from culture after CMV antigen stimulation. The chain links TRBV18 to TRBJ1-1; the D is unclear. This sequence originates from a human donor in good health (CMV status not recorded). Some clones in this sample may be carry-over from other donors' samples. Written as DNA, the CDR3 is TGTGCCAGCTCACCACTAAGGGTTATCAACACTGAAGCTTTCTTT. It specifies CASSPLRVINTEAFF.